Shown below are 19 T cell receptor beta chains from a single sample sequenced in a study of T cells expressing NK-cell markers. TCRdb reanalyzed the 5' RACE reads and collapses them to one entry per CDR3 protein, without DNA. The table for this sample gives roughly 430,000 distinct CDR3 sequences. Sample: blood T cells: a sorted CD56 or NKG2C T cell subset, CD4+ or CD8+ T cells, or bulk PBMC T cells (not recorded which). These receptors all come from a woman aged 18-69 years in good health.

The genes are TRBV6-1 and TRBJ1-6; there is no DNA to check the TCRdb D call of TRBD1. This CDR3 contains 15 residues. CDR1 and CDR2 from the germline V gene are MNHNS and SASEGT. The CDR3 sequence: CASSELWGFSSPLHF.

This sequence joins TRBV10-2 and TRBJ2-1. CDR3 length: 14 residues. Per the germline V gene, CDR1 is WSHSY and CDR2 is SAAADI. The CDR3 is CASSPQPDYNEQFF.

The rearrangement uses TRBV20-1 and TRBJ2-3; there is no DNA to check the TCRdb D call of TRBD2. Germline assignment: CDR1 DFQATT and CDR2 SNEGSKA (reference sequence). The CDR3 loop spans 14 amino acids. The CDR3 region is CSAVRGGGADTQYF.

The chain employs TRBV29-1 and TRBJ2-3. The CDR3 runs to 12 residues. CDR1 and CDR2 (germline): SQVTM, ANQGSEA. The CDR3 sequence is CRSTDHTDTQYF.

Here the CDR3 reads CASSYSASGDDTDTQYF. V and J are TRBV6-5 and TRBJ2-3; TCRdb names TRBD2, which stays unverified in the absence of DNA. The CDR3 runs 17 residues. Germline V gives CDR1 MNHEY, CDR2 SVGAGI.

The rearrangement links TRBV19 to TRBJ1-2; TCRdb names TRBD1, which stays unverified in the absence of DNA. The CDR3 sequence is 17 residues long. Germline lookup yields CDR1 LNHDA and CDR2 SQIVND (reference sequence). CDR3 protein: CASSTLIAGQGPYGYTF.

The rearrangement uses TRBV20-1 and TRBJ2-7; TCRdb proposes TRBD1, but this gene call is untestable without DNA. The CDR3 loop spans 14 amino acids. CDR1 is DFQATT and CDR2 is SNEGSKA in the germline V gene (reference sequence). The CDR3 sequence is CSAAGLGRGVEQYF.

V is TRBV9 and J is TRBJ1-1; TCRdb outputs TRBD1, but without DNA this stays unchecked. The CDR3 runs 14 residues. Germline CDR1 reads SGDLS; CDR2 reads YYNGEE. The CDR3 loop reads CASSVGQGGTEAFF. Full variable domain (missing parts from reference TRBV9 and TRBJ1-1): DSGVTQTPKHLITATGQRVTLRCSPRSGDLSVYWYQQSLDQGLQFLIQYYNGEERAKGNILERFSAQQFPDLHSELNLSSLELGDSALYFCASSVGQGGTEAFFGQGTRLTVV.

The rearrangement uses TRBV6-2 or TRBV6-3 and TRBJ2-4; the TRBD2 assignment by TCRdb is unverifiable without DNA. CDR1 is MNHEY and CDR2 is SVGEGT in the germline V gene. There are 18 residues in the CDR3. The CDR3 region is CASRTGTSGGAAKNIQYF.

The chain employs TRBV19 and TRBJ1-1; the TRBD1 assignment by TCRdb is unverifiable without DNA. The CDR3 covers 13 residues. Germline loops: CDR1 LNHDA, CDR2 SQIVND (reference sequence). The CDR3 sequence is CASSINRATEAFF.

This CDR3 is CASIYPGIDYEQYF. The V call is TRBV23-1, the J call TRBJ2-7; checking the TCRdb D call of TRBD1 is not possible without DNA. TRBV23-1 is flagged as an ORF with uncertain function. The CDR3 sequence is 14 residues long.

The chain links TRBV29-1 to TRBJ2-3; TCRdb names TRBD1, which stays unverified in the absence of DNA. The germline CDR1 and CDR2 sequences are SQVTM and ANQGSEA. The CDR3 runs 15 residues. This chain's CDR3 is CSVRHDRGLTDTQYF.

V gene TRBV4-3 combines with J gene TRBJ2-3; TCRdb's D gene call, TRBD2, goes unchecked for lack of DNA. The CDR3 extends over 17 amino acids. Germline loops: CDR1 LGHNA, CDR2 YSLEER. The CDR3 region is CASSQGPAKVDTDTQYF.

The CDR3 reads CASSWIAGGRRYNEQFF. The chain carries TRBV12-3 or TRBV12-4 and TRBJ2-1; the D call of TRBD2 rests on TCRdb alone, since no DNA is present to check it. CDR3 size: 17 residues.

V usage is TRBV6-1 and J usage is TRBJ2-1; the D call from TCRdb, TRBD2, cannot be confirmed without DNA. Germline CDR1 reads MNHNS; CDR2 reads SASEGT. The CDR3 length is 15 residues. CDR3 amino acids: CASRKLAGDGNEQFF.

V and J are TRBV20-1 and TRBJ2-1; TCRdb outputs TRBD2, but without DNA this stays unchecked. The germline gives CDR1 DFQATT, CDR2 SNEGSKA (reference sequence). The CDR3 is 15 amino acids. CDR3 sequence: CSATAGGASYNEQFF.

CDR3 region: CASSSGTFEETQYF. The V and J genes are TRBV28 and TRBJ2-5; the D call of TRBD1 rests on TCRdb alone, since no DNA is present to check it. Germline CDR1 MDHEN, CDR2 SYDVKM. This CDR3 comprises 14 residues.

This chain uses TRBV25-1 with TRBJ2-1; the TRBD2 assignment by TCRdb is unverifiable without DNA. Per germline, CDR1 MGHDK and CDR2 SYGVNS. The length of the CDR3 is 16 residues. CDR3 region: CASSGAGGLSYNEQFF.

The chain uses TRBV28 and TRBJ2-1; the D call of TRBD2 rests on TCRdb alone, since no DNA is present to check it. Germline V lookup: CDR1 MDHEN, CDR2 SYDVKM. This CDR3 is 18 amino acids long. The CDR3 region is CASSLSRTSGSRRNEQFF.